This T cell receptor (beta chain) was sequenced in a study of blood T cell repertoires in COVID-19. Study in general: Sites in the United States, Italy and Spain provided acute and convalescent COVID-19 samples. From T cells, B-cell-depleted T cells, or PBMCs came the material, which was cDNA or gDNA.

Authors' processing steps: Nucleated cell number was recorded as an estimate derived from reference gene primer amplification. Generated by immunoSEQ multiplex PCR, the TCRdb table keeps only in-frame clones and is missing some. Clone size and the V and J calls come from that table; the DNA yielded D and trimming. The sample holds about 140,000 clones, more than 80% seen once. Trimming shortened V by 0 bases and J by 4 bases, and 5 bases separated the two germline ends. Germline CDR1 SGHRS, CDR2 YFSETQ. CDR3 length equals 13 residues. The rearrangement joins TRBV5-1 to TRBJ2-1; no firm D call. The sample was peripheral blood. The sequence was collected from a woman aged 80 or older with acute or convalescent COVID-19. The CDR3 DNA reads as TGCGCCAGCAGCTTGGGAGTTTACAATGAGCAGTTCTTC. Translated: CASSLGVYNEQFF.